This record covers a single T cell receptor (beta chain). J was trimmed by 1 base and V by 1 base; bases with no gene match: 9. Germline assignment: CDR1 SGHNT and CDR2 YENEEA. This CDR3 is built from 17 residues. The record originates from a study of blood T cell repertoires in COVID-19. Across over 20 US areas, participants ranged in age from about 18 to 90 years. Sequencing was performed with immunoSEQ multiplex PCR; in TCRdb, only in-frame clones are kept and a portion is missing. Found here are roughly 400,000 clones, 88% of them singletons; the top ten hold roughly 1.9%. This receptor was taken from a woman aged 40 to 49 with acute COVID-19. Sequencing was done on a sample of PBMCs or T cells enriched from blood (not recorded which). J is TRBJ1-1 and V is TRBV11-3; 7 bases agree with TRBD1. The CDR3 bases are TGTGCCAGCAGCTTAGCAGCAATGGACAGGCCGAACACTGAAGCTTTCTTT. It encodes CASSLAAMDRPNTEAFF.